This T cell receptor beta chain was sequenced during a study of blood T cell repertoires in COVID-19. The V end was cut by 3 bases, the J end by 5 bases, with 20 bases between. Germline V gene sequence: CDR1 LNHDA, CDR2 SQIVND (reference sequence). The CDR3 length is 17 residues. Profiled with immunoSEQ multiplex PCR; TCRdb holds only in-frame clones, not every one. The repertoire consists of more than 60,000 clones, with about 90% occurring once and the leading ten covering 5% to 6%. The chain employs TRBV19 and TRBJ1-5; weak D call: TRBD1 (6 bases). This TCR was recovered from a man in his forties or fifties with acute or convalescent COVID-19. Sequenced sample: peripheral blood. CDR3 coding DNA: TGTGCCAGTAGTATCCGCCCCAAAACAGGGTATTATCAGCCCCAGCATTTT. Translation gives CASSIRPKTGYYQPQHF.